In its sample, the clone carrying this T cell receptor beta chain was seen a few times. No antigen is known for it. This sample stems from a study of response to subunit inactivated influenza vaccine. Points from the study as a whole: Only a handful of new T cells, the authors suggested, are recruited with each seasonal influenza vaccination.

Each CDR3 protein is one row after TCRdb ran MiXCR on the RT-PCR reads. The sample records 700,000 to 900,000 distinct CDR3 sequences, about 20% being singletons. The TCR comes from a man over 45 who received an inactivated influenza vaccine. This sample comprised PBMCs from blood, obtained around 5 days after vaccination.

DNA for the CDR3: TGTGCCAGCAGTCCCCTCGAGCGAACAAGCAATGAGCAGTTCTTC. Amino acid sequence: CASSPLERTSNEQFF. The J gene is TRBJ2-1, the V gene TRBV28; no firm D call. The CDR3 runs to 15 residues. Between the trimmed V and J ends, which lost 5 bases and 6 bases, there was a span of 17 bases. The germline V gene has CDR1 MDHEN and CDR2 SYDVKM.